The T cell receptor beta chain described here comes from a study of OX40 agonist ivuxolimab in advanced cancers. With regard to the full study: Ivuxolimab was a fully human IgG2 agonistic monoclonal antibody targeting the costimulatory receptor OX40 (CD134). Peripheral TCRbeta sequencing aimed to test whether ivuxolimab altered TCR sequence diversity and caused clonal T-cell expansion. The paper covers the monotherapy dose-escalation part of the phase I ivuxolimab trial, which included N of about 56 patients. Intravenous ivuxolimab was administered to patients every 2 weeks at six dose levels: 0.01, 0.1, 0.3, 1.5, 3 and 10 mg/kg. Three dose-escalation patients achieved partial responses, one with hepatocellular carcinoma and two with cutaneous melanoma. Of the approximately 50 dose-escalation patients, hepatocellular carcinoma was present in approximately 20, melanoma in roughly 15, renal cell carcinoma in 9 and head and neck cancer in 9. In the dose-escalation cohort, approximately 83% of patients were male, and the mean age was 60 years with a range of roughly 20 to 79. Patients were allowed to have had prior anti-PD-1, anti-PD-L1 or anti-CTLA-4 therapy, and more than 30% of the dose-escalation patients had previously received checkpoint inhibitors. Paper-wide results and their limitations: On average, CD8+ T cells showed more expanded clones than CD4+ T cells after ivuxolimab. Which antigens the clonally expanded peripheral T cells were specific for was not determined. Low levels of normalized T-cell clonal expansion were also seen in some patients who did not respond. In partial responders in the 0.1-3.0 mg/kg groups, normalized peripheral clonal expansion was found to be among the lowest, especially among CD8+ T cells. At doses of 0.1 to 3.0 mg/kg, clonal expansion of both CD4+ and CD8+ T cells in blood was seen between baseline and week 6.

In this sample, this clone turned up a few times. The clone's antigen remains unknown. Per-base quality was not reported, and no clone a single base away is much larger than it. Patients with autoimmune disease history or receiving systemic immunosuppression were excluded from the trial. Peripheral blood for TCR sequencing was drawn from every dose cohort at baseline, at cycle 4 day 1 and at cycle 7 day 1. Samples were obtained from an open-label, multicenter, first-in-human phase I dose-escalation trial of ivuxolimab. Adults with locally advanced or metastatic melanoma, renal cell, hepatocellular, or head and neck squamous cell carcinoma were enrolled in the trial. CD4+ and CD8+ T cells were sorted separately from peripheral blood before TCR sequencing. The CDR1 and CDR2 encoded by the germline V gene (reference sequence) are SEHNR and FQNEAQ. The CDR3 spans 13 residues, from the cysteine through the phenylalanine. CDR3 DNA is the only sequence kept; it has 39 bases, read in frame from the first base. At the junction V is shortened by 5 bases and J by 4 bases; bases outside the gene matches: 4.

Genomic DNA was isolated from the sorted cells so that the TCRbeta CDR3 region could be sequenced. TCRbeta CDR3 regions were sequenced using the immunoSEQ Assay. Here the immuneACCESS table is served through TCRdb, limited to in-frame sequences with V and J called. Missing clones are a known gap in these copies; in checked studies unresolved V genes cover under half, and the rest lacks a known reason. The sample contains 30,000 to 40,000 clones, 84% of them found a single time. The top ten constitute over 15% of the sample. This sequence was found in an adult with an advanced solid tumor such as melanoma, head and neck, liver or kidney cancer. The chain is assembled from TRBV7-9 and TRBJ1-1; 7 bases in the middle match TRBD1. Sequences were derived from CD4+ or CD8+ T cells sorted from blood, sampled in a trial of the OX40 agonist ivuxolimab. The nucleotide sequence is given as TGTGCCAGCAGCCTAGGGACAGTCACTGAAGCTTTCTTT. It is translated as CASSLGTVTEAFF.